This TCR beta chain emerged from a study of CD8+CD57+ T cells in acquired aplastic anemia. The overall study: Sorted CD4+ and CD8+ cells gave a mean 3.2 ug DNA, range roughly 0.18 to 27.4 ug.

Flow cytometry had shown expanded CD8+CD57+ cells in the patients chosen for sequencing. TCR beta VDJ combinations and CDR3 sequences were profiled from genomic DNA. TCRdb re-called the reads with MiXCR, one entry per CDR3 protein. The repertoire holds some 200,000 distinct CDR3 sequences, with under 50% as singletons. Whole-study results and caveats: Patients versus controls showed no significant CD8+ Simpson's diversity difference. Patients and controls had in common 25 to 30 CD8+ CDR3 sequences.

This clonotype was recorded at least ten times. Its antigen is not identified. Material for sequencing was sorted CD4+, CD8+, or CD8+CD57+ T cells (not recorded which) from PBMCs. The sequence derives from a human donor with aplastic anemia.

CDR3 sequence (DNA): TGTGCCAGTGCGACTAGCGGGGGCACAGATACGCAGTATTTT. This translates into CASATSGGTDTQYF. The chain couples TRBV9 to TRBJ2-3; TRBD2 matches 11 bases. This CDR3 comprises 14 residues. The J segment lost 1 base and the V segment lost 8 bases, leaving 3 bases of the junction unmatched. Germline CDR1 is SGDLS and CDR2 is YYNGEE.